This TCR beta chain was captured by sequencing in a study of cytomegalovirus exposure and HLA in healthy donors. On the study more broadly: Among about 179 million T cells, an earlier analysis found 90 million to 130 million unique TCR beta sequences. Study outcomes and limitations: As immune exposure information, only CMV serostatus was available.

The PCR employed 60 Vbeta primers together with 13 Jbeta primers. The table came from immunoSEQ multiplex PCR; TCRdb's copy has only in-frame clones and leaves some out. Among 150,000 to 200,000 clones listed, 75% to 85% were seen once. As concerns this clone: Its antigen is still unknown.

Germline V lookup: CDR1 SGHKS, CDR2 YYEKEE (reference sequence). The CDR3 length is 14 residues. Trimming left V 2 bases short and J 4 bases short, with 10 bases between. Sequencing was performed on PBMCs. The clonotype originates from a woman aged 18 to 35 in good health and CMV-seropositive. The V call is TRBV5-5, the J call TRBJ1-5; tentative D call: TRBD1 (6 bases). In nucleotides, the CDR3 is TGTGCCAGCAGCTTCGGACAGCAGAATCAGCCCCAGCATTTT. This translates into CASSFGQQNQPQHF.